This T cell receptor (beta chain) was captured by sequencing in a study of radiotherapy plus CTLA-4 blockade in lung cancer. Whole-study context: Objective responses were documented in around 19% of patients, with disease control in roughly 34%.

General study points: Reports state that early shifts in blood T cell clones, with interferon-beta, best predicted response. Once radiotherapy plus ipilimumab had been given, TCR clones derived from tumor expanded in blood.

Germline V lookup: CDR1 LNHNV, CDR2 YYDKDF (reference sequence). The CDR3 covers 14 residues. The junction had 6 bases not matched to a gene; V was cut back by 3 bases and J by 5 bases. This table comes from immunoSEQ multiplex PCR, and its TCRdb copy is limited to in-frame clones, with some not included. The sample carries about 73,000 clones, 80% to 90% recorded once. In chemo-refractory metastatic non-small-cell lung cancer, patients got ipilimumab CTLA-4 blockade together with focal radiation. Comments on this clone: No antigen is known for it.

This TCR was sampled from a human donor with non-small cell lung cancer that progressed on radiotherapy plus ipilimumab. The rearrangement joins TRBV15 to TRBJ2-5; 7 nucleotides align to TRBD1. Sample: peripheral blood, taken from a patient treated with radiotherapy plus ipilimumab. The CDR3 DNA follows: TGTGCCACCAGCAGTACAGGGGTTGGGGAGACCCAGTACTTC. Its translation is CATSSTGVGETQYF.